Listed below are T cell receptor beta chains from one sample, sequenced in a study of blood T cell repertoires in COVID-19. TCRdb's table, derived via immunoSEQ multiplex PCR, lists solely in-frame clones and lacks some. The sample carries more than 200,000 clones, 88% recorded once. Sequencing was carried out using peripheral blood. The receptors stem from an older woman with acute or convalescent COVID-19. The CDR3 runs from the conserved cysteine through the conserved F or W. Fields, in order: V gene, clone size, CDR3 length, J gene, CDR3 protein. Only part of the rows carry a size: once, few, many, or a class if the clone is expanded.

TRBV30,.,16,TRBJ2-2,CAWNPAGARNTGELFF
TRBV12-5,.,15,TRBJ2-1,CASALASGLYNEQFF
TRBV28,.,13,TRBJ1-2,CASRAARGNGYTF
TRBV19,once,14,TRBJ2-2,CASSGTQNTGELFF
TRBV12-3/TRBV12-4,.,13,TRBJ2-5,CASSFISPGTQYF
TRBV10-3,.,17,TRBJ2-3,CAISEMGGARLVDTQYF
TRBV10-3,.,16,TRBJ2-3,CAISEQQGSSTDTQYF
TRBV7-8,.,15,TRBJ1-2,CASSLAGTGNYGYTF
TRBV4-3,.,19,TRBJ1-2,CASSQGQSGGSILSYGYTF
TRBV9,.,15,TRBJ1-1,CASSLRGGGFDEAFF
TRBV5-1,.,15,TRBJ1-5,CASSLGTVSNQPQHF
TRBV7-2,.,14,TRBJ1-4,CASSSTGLNEKLFF
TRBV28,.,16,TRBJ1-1,CASSLTSGGVRTEAFF
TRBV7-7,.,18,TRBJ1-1,CASSLELLTGYMNTEAFF
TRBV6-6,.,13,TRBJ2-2,CASNGQGTGELFF
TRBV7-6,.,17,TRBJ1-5,CASSFTGKGYSNQPQHF
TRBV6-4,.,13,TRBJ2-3,CASSGQGSDTQYF
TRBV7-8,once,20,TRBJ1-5,CASSPIRQGGPALSNQPQHF
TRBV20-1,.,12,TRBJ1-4,CSASRVSEKLFF
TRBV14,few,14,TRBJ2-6,CASSHATGANVLTF
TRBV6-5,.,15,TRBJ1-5,CASRRTEYSNQPQHF
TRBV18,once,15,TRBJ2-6,CASSLTGSGANVLTF
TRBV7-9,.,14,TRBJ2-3,CASSPAAPDDTQYF
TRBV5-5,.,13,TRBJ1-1,CASTLGGLAEAFF
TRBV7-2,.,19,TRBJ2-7,CASSLVQLAGGLASLEQYF
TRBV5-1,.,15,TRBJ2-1,CASSLVLAEYNEQFF
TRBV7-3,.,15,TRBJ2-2,CASSLSGEGTGELFF